The clone carrying this T cell receptor (beta chain) occurred many times. The CDR3 covers 14 residues. Trimming pared 4 bases from V and 7 bases from J, leaving 14 bases between. Germline CDR1 reads MNHEY; CDR2 reads SVGAGI. These data come from a study of T-cell memory formation after mild COVID-19. TCRdb reanalysed the 5' RACE reads using MiXCR and keeps one entry per CDR3 protein. This table has 500,000 to 600,000 distinct CDR3 sequences, approximately 18% appearing once. This receptor was taken from an adult woman who had mild COVID-19 (a few samples of this study predate the infection). Cell type and time point are not known. The material sequenced was PBMCs or a T cell subset sorted from them (not recorded which). The V call is TRBV6-5, the J call TRBJ1-5; no reliable D call. DNA of the CDR3: TGTGCCAGCAGTTCGGCGGGAATTCGGCAGCCCCAGCATTTT. Its translation is CASSSAGIRQPQHF.